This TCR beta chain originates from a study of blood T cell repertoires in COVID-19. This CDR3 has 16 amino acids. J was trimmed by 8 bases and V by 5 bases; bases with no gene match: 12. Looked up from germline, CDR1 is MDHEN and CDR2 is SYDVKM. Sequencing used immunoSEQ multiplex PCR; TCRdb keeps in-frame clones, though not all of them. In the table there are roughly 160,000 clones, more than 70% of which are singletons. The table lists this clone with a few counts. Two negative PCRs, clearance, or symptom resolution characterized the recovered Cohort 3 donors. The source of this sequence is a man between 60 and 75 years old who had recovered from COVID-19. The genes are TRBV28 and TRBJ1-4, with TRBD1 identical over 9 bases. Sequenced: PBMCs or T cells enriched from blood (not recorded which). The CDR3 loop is CASSKLPTGGSEKLFF. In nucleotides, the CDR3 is TGTGCCAGCAGTAAACTTCCCACAGGGGGCAGCGAAAAACTGTTTTTT.